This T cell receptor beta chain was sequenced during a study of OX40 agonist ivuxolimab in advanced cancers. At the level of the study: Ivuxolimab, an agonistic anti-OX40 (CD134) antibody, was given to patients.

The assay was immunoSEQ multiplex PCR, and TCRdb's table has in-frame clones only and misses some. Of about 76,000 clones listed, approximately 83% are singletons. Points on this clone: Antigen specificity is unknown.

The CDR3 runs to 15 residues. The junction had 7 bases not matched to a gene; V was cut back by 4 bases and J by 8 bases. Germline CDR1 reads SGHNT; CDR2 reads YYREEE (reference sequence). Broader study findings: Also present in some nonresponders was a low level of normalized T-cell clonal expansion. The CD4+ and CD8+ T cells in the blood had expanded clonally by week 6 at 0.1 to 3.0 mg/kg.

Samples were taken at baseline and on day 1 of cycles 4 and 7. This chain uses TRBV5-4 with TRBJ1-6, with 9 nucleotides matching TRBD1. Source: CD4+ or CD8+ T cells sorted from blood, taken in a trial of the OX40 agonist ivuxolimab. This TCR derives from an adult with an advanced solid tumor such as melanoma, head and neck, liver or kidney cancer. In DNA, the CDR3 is TGTGCCAGCAGCCCGTGGGACAGGGTGGATTCACCCCTCCACTTT. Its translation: CASSPWDRVDSPLHF. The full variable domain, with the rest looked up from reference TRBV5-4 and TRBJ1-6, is ETGVTQSPTHLIKTRGQQVTLRCSSQSGHNTVSWYQQALGQGPQFIFQYYREEENGRGNFPPRFSGLQFPNYSSELNVNALELDDSALYLCASSPWDRVDSPLHFGNGTRLTVT.